A selection of T cell receptor beta chains follows, all from one sample in a study of shared clonotypes between healthy human individuals. Sequencing was performed with immunoSEQ multiplex PCR; in TCRdb, only in-frame clones are kept and a portion is missing. The profile shows 1,100,000 or so clones, 75% to 85% of them singletons. Sequenced input: memory CD4+ T cells from PBMCs. The receptors were gathered from a man younger than 35 in good health. Some clones in this sample may be carry-over from other donors' samples. Each CDR3 is given with its conserved first and last residue. The D gene is left open where the match is weak. Clone sizes are given selectively: once, few, many, or a class where the clone is expanded.

d_call | clone_size | j_call | v_call | cdr3_nt | cdr3_aa
TRBD1 | many | TRBJ1-2 | TRBV28 | TGTGCCAGCAGTCTCCCGGGACAGAGCTACTATGGCTACACCTTC | CASSLPGQSYYGYTF
- | - | TRBJ1-5 | TRBV30 | TGTGCCTGGAGTGAAGGGGGCAATCAGCCCCAGCATTTT | CAWSEGGNQPQHF
- | - | TRBJ2-7 | TRBV2 | TGTGCCAGCACCGTAGAGGATGGGAGCTCCTACGAGCAGTACTTC | CASTVEDGSSYEQYF
- | few | TRBJ1-5 | TRBV2 | TGTGCCACCCGGGCCGAGGCCCAGCCCCAGCATTTT | CATRAEAQPQHF
- | - | TRBJ2-7 | TRBV6-8 | TGTGCCAGCACCGTCGGCCTGGGCCTCTACGAGCAGTACTTC | CASTVGLGLYEQYF
TRBD1 | - | TRBJ2-3 | TRBV7-6 | TGTGCCAGCAGCGCAAGACAGGGATTGACTAGCACAGATACGCAGTATTTT | CASSARQGLTSTDTQYF
- | - | TRBJ2-1 | TRBV25-1 | TGTGCCAGCAGTGAGCGATATGAGCAGTTCTTC | CASSERYEQFF
- | - | TRBJ1-2 | TRBV19 | TGTGCCAGTAGTACTCCGGGACGGGGGACTAACTATGGCTACACCTTC | CASSTPGRGTNYGYTF
- | - | TRBJ2-7 | TRBV7-9 | TGTGCCAGCAGCCCACGACCCTACGAGCAGTACTTC | CASSPRPYEQYF
- | - | TRBJ2-4 | TRBV28 | TGTGCCAGCAGTCCCCAGGGAAACATTCAGTACTTC | CASSPQGNIQYF
- | - | TRBJ1-2 | TRBV7-9 | TGTGCCAGCAGCTTATTCCAGGGTCTTGGCTACACCTTC | CASSLFQGLGYTF
- | - | TRBJ1-2 | TRBV6-5 | TGTGCCAGCAGTTACCCCGGGGGCTATGGCTACACCTTC | CASSYPGGYGYTF
- | - | TRBJ1-1 | TRBV2 | TGTGCCATACCTAAGGGGCCAGAGAACACTGAAGCTTTCTTT | CAIPKGPENTEAFF
TRBD1 | - | TRBJ1-2 | TRBV28 | TGTGCCAGCACCACAGGACAGGGTGGGGCCTACACCTTC | CASTTGQGGAYTF
TRBD1 | few | TRBJ1-4 | TRBV5-1 | TGCGCCAGCAGCTGGGACAGCACAACTAATGAAAAACTGTTTTTT | CASSWDSTTNEKLFF
- | - | TRBJ2-3 | TRBV11-3 | TGTGCCAGCAGCTTAGCGGGGATCACAGATACGCAGTATTTT | CASSLAGITDTQYF
TRBD1 | many | TRBJ2-3 | TRBV6-1 | TGTGCCAGCAGTGCGGGACAGGGGGGGGGAGATACGCAGTATTTT | CASSAGQGGGDTQYF
- | - | TRBJ2-7 | TRBV20-1 | TGCAGTGCTAGAGATCAGTGGGAGCAGTACTTC | CSARDQWEQYF
TRBD1 | - | TRBJ1-5 | TRBV2 | TGTGCCAGCGGGGGGCAGGGGGCGAGTCAGCCCCAGCATTTT | CASGGQGASQPQHF
- | - | TRBJ1-5 | TRBV5-8 | TGTGCCAGCCACGTAGTGGGGGACGATCCTTATAGCAATCAGCCCCAGCATTTT | CASHVVGDDPYSNQPQHF
- | - | TRBJ2-5 | TRBV7-2 | TGTGCCAGCAGCTTTGGTTTGGAGACCCAGTACTTC | CASSFGLETQYF
- | - | TRBJ2-7 | TRBV7-2 | TGTGCCAGCAGCCCGAGAGTTTTGGGCTCCTACGAGCAGTACTTC | CASSPRVLGSYEQYF
TRBD2 | - | TRBJ2-1 | TRBV15 | TGTGCCACCAGCAGATTCCCTCTAGCGGGAGGGACCTACAATGAGCAGTTCTTC | CATSRFPLAGGTYNEQFF
TRBD2 | - | TRBJ2-3 | TRBV5-4 | TGTGCCAGCAGCTTGGGGTCTAGCGGGCCCACAGATACGCAGTATTTT | CASSLGSSGPTDTQYF
TRBD2 | - | TRBJ2-1 | TRBV27 | TGTGCCAGCAGTTTAGGTATCCTAGCGGGAGTGGTAAATGAGCAGTTCTTC | CASSLGILAGVVNEQFF
- | - | TRBJ1-5 | TRBV2 | TGTGCCAGCAGTAAGGGGACACCTGGCAATCAGCCCCAGCATTTT | CASSKGTPGNQPQHF
- | - | TRBJ1-4 | TRBV27 | TGTGCCAGCCGCCGGACAGTTAATGAAAAACTGTTTTTT | CASRRTVNEKLFF
- | - | TRBJ1-5 | TRBV7-8 | TGTGCCAGCAGCACCGAGGGGTCTTCTAGCAATCAGCCCCAGCATTTT | CASSTEGSSSNQPQHF
- | - | TRBJ2-5 | TRBV5-1 | TGCGCCAGCAGCCCTACAGGAGAAGAGACCCAGTACTTC | CASSPTGEETQYF
TRBD2 | few | TRBJ2-5 | TRBV11-2 | TGTGCCAGCAGCGTCCAGGGATCGCGGGGGGAGACCCAGTACTTC | CASSVQGSRGETQYF
- | few | TRBJ1-3 | TRBV11-2 | TGTGCCAGCAGCTTAGCTTGGGTATCTGGAAACACCATATATTTT | CASSLAWVSGNTIYF
- | - | TRBJ2-1 | TRBV20-1 | TGCAGTGCTAGGGCTGATGAGCAGTTCTTC | CSARADEQFF
- | - | TRBJ1-2 | TRBV27 | TGTGCCAGCAGTTCGACAGGCACCTATGGCTACACCTTC | CASSSTGTYGYTF
- | - | TRBJ2-3 | TRBV10-1 | TGCGCCAGCAGTGAGCCAGGGACAGATACGCAGTATTTT | CASSEPGTDTQYF
- | - | TRBJ2-5 | TRBV7-3 | TGTGCCAGCAGCCCAGGAACCCGCACCGGTCAAGAGACCCAGTACTTC | CASSPGTRTGQETQYF
TRBD1 | - | TRBJ2-2 | TRBV5-1 | TGCGCCAGCAGCTCAGGACAGGCGAACACCGGGGAGCTGTTTTTT | CASSSGQANTGELFF
- | - | TRBJ1-2 | TRBV6-1 | TGTGCCAGCAGTGAAGCAGGGGGAGAGGGCTATGGCTACACCTTC | CASSEAGGEGYGYTF
TRBD1 | once | TRBJ1-5 | TRBV28 | TGTGCCAGCAGTCTGACAGGGAATGGCAATCAGCCCCAGCATTTT | CASSLTGNGNQPQHF
- | - | TRBJ2-2 | TRBV9 | TGTGCCAGCAGCCCACGGACTGACACCGGGGAGCTGTTTTTT | CASSPRTDTGELFF
- | - | TRBJ2-1 | TRBV4-1 | TGCGCCAGCGGCGGGCTAGATATCTACAATGAGCAGTTCTTC | CASGGLDIYNEQFF
TRBD2 | once | TRBJ2-5 | TRBV7-8 | TGTGCCAGCAGCTTAGTCCTCCTACTAGCGGGCGATGGGTCGGAGACCCAGTACTTC | CASSLVLLLAGDGSETQYF
TRBD1 | once | TRBJ2-2 | TRBV5-4 | TGTGCCAGCAGCTCGCCGGGACAGGGGGCTGCCGGGGAGCTGTTTTTT | CASSSPGQGAAGELFF
- | few | TRBJ1-2 | TRBV7-6 | TGTGCCAGCAGCTTACAGTCGGACAGTAACTATGGCTACACCTTC | CASSLQSDSNYGYTF
TRBD2 | - | TRBJ2-1 | TRBV11-2 | TGTGCCAGCAGCTTATGGGGACTAGCGGGAGGGGGTAACAATGAGCAGTTCTTC | CASSLWGLAGGGNNEQFF
TRBD1 | - | TRBJ2-1 | TRBV18 | TGTGCCAGCTCACCTGGGACAGTGGCATACAATGAGCAGTTCTTC | CASSPGTVAYNEQFF
TRBD1 | few | TRBJ1-1 | TRBV30 | TGTGCCTGCCCAACAGGGGGTGGTGAAGCTTTCTTT | CACPTGGGEAFF
- | - | TRBJ2-1 | TRBV11-2 | TGTGCCAGCAGAGATAACAGGGCGCGCGTCCCGTTCTTC | CASRDNRARVPFF
TRBD1 | - | TRBJ2-7 | TRBV10-3 | TGTGCCATCAGACCCGACAGGGGTATCGTCTACGAGCAGTACTTC | CAIRPDRGIVYEQYF
TRBD2 | - | TRBJ2-2 | TRBV2 | TGTGCCAGCGTTCCGACTAGCTCGAACACCGGGGAGCTGTTTTTT | CASVPTSSNTGELFF
TRBD1 | few | TRBJ1-5 | TRBV10-2 | TGCGCCAGCACTTCGGGACAGGGTATGACCCAGCCCCAGCATTTT | CASTSGQGMTQPQHF
- | - | TRBJ2-3 | TRBV7-4 | TGTGCCAGCAGCAGTCTTCTGAATACGCAGTATTTT | CASSSLLNTQYF
- | - | TRBJ2-1 | TRBV7-3 | TGTGCCAGCAGCTTAGGTCGAACTAGCTTCTACAATGAGCAGTTCTTC | CASSLGRTSFYNEQFF
- | once | TRBJ1-5 | TRBV6-1 | TGTGCCAGCAGCCTTCAGGGAATTAATCAGCCCCAGCATTTT | CASSLQGINQPQHF
TRBD2 | - | TRBJ2-3 | TRBV7-2 | TGTGCCAGCAGTGGGACTAGCGGAGCTACAGATACGCAGTATTTT | CASSGTSGATDTQYF
- | once | TRBJ2-7 | TRBV6-6 | TGTGCCAGCAGCTTACGGACATCAGCCTCCTACGAGCAGTACTTC | CASSLRTSASYEQYF